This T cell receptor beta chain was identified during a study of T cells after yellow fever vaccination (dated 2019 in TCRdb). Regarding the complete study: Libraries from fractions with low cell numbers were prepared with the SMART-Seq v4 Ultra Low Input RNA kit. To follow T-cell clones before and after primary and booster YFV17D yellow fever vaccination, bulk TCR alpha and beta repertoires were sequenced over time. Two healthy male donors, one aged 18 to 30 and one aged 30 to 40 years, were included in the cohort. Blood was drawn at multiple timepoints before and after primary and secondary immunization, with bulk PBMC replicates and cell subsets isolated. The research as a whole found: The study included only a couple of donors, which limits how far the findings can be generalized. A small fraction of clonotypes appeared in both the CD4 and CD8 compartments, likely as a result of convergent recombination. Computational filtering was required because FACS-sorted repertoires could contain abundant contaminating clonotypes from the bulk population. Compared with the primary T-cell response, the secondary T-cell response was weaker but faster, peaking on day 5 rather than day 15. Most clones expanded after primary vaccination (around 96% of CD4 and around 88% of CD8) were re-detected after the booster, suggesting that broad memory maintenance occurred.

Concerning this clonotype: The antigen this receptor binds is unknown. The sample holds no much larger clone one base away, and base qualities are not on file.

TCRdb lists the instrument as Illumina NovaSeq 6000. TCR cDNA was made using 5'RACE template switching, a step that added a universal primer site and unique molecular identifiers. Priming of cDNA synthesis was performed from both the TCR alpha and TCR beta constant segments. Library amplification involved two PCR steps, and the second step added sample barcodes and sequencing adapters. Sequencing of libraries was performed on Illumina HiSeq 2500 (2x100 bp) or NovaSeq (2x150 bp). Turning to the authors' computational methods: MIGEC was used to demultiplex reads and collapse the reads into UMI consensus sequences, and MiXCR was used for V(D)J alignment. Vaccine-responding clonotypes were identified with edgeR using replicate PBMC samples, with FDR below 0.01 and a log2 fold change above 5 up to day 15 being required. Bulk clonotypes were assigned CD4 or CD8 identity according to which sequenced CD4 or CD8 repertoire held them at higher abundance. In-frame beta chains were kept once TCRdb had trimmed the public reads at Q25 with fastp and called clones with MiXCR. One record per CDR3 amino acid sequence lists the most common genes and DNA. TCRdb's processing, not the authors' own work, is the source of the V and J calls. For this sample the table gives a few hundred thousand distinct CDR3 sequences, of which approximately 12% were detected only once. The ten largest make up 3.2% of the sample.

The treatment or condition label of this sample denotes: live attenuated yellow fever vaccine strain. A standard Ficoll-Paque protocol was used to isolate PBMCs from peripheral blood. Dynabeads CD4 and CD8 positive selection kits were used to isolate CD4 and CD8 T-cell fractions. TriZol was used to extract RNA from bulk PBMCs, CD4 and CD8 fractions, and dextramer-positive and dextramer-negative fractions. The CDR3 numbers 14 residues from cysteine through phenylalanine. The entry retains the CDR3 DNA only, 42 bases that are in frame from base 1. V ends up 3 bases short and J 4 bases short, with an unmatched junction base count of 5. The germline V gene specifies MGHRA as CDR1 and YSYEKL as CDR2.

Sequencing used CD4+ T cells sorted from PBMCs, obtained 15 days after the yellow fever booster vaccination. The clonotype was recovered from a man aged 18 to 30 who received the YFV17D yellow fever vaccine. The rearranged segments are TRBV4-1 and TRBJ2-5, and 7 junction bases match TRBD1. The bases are TGCGCCAGCAGCCATTCCCGACAGGGAGAGACCCAGTACTTC. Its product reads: CASSHSRQGETQYF.